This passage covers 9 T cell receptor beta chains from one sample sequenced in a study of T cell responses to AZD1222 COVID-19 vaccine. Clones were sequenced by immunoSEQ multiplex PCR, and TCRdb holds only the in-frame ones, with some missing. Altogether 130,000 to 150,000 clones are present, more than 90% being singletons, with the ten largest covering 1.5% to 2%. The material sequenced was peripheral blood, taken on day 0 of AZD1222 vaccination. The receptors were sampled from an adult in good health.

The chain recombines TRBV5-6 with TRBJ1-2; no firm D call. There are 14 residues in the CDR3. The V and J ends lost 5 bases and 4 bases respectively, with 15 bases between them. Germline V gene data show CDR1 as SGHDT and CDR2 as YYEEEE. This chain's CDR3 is CASRITSGVYGYTF. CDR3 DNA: TGTGCCAGCAGGATAACGTCCGGGGTCTATGGCTACACCTTC. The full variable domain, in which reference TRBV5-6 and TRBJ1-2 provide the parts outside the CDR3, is DAGVTQSPTHLIKTRGQQVTLRCSPKSGHDTVSWYQQALGQGPQFIFQYYEEEERQRGNFPDRFSGHQFPNYSSELNVNALLLGDSALYLCASRITSGVYGYTFGSGTRLTVV.

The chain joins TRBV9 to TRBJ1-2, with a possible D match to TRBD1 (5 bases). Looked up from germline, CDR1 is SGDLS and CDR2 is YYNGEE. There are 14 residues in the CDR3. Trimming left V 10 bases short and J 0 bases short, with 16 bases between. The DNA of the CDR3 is TGTGCCTCCCAACGGGACGCCTCTAACTATGGCTACACCTTC. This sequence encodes CASQRDASNYGYTF.

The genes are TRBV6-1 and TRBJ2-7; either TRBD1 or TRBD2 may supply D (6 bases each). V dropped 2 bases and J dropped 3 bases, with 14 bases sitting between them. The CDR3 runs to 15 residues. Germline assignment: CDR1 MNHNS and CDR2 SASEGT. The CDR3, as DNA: TGTGCCAGCAGTGAACCCCCCAGGGGAGGCTACGAGCAGTACTTC. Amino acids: CASSEPPRGGYEQYF.

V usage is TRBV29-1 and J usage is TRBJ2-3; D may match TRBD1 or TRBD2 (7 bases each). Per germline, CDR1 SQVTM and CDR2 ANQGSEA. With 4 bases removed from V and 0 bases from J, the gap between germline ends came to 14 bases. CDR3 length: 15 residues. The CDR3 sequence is CSVGGGTASTDTQYF. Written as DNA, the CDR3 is TGCAGCGTTGGGGGGGGGACAGCAAGCACAGATACGCAGTATTTT.

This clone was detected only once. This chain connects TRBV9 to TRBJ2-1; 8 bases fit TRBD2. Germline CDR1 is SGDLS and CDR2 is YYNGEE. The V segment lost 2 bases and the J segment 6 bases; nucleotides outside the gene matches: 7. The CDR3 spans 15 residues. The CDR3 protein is CASSVSGAWGNEQFF. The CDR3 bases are TGTGCCAGCAGCGTTAGCGGGGCCTGGGGCAATGAGCAGTTCTTC. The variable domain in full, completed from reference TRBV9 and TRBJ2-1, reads DSGVTQTPKHLITATGQRVTLRCSPRSGDLSVYWYQQSLDQGLQFLIQYYNGEERAKGNILERFSAQQFPDLHSELNLSSLELGDSALYFCASSVSGAWGNEQFFGPGTRLTVL.

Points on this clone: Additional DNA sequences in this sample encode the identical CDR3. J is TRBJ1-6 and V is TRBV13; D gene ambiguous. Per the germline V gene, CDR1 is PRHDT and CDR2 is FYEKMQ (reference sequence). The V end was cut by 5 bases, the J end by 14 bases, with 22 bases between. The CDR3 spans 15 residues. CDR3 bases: TGTGCCAGCAGCGCCCGGACCGGCGCCGCTCTGACCCTCCACTTT. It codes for CASSARTGAALTLHF.

The CDR3 region is CASRPRHLTQYF. The CDR3, as DNA: TGTGCCAGCAGGCCGCGACACCTGACCCAGTACTTC. The V and J genes are TRBV2 and TRBJ2-5; no definite D call. The CDR3 loop spans 12 amino acids. The V gene lost 6 bases and the J gene lost 7 bases, with 12 bases spanning the gap. CDR1 is SNHLY and CDR2 is FYNNEI in the germline V gene.

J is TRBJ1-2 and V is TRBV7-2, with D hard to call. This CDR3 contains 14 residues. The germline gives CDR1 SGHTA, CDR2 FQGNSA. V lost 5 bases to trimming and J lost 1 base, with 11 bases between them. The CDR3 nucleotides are TGTGCCAGCAGCCCTCGAGGAGTTAACTATGGCTACACCTTC. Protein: CASSPRGVNYGYTF.

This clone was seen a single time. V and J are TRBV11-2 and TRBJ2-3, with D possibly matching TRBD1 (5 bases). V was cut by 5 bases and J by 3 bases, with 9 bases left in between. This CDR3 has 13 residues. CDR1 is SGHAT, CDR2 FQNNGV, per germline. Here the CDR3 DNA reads TGTGCCAGCAGCCAGGGTCAGACAGATACGCAGTATTTT. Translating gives CASSQGQTDTQYF.